One TCR beta chain is described in this entry. CDR3 length: 14 amino acids. V lost 0 bases and J lost 4, with 10 bases in between. Germline values: CDR1 SGHVS, CDR2 FQNEAQ. This sample was taken from a study of blood T cell repertoires in COVID-19. At the level of the study: Sites in the United States, Italy and Spain provided acute and convalescent COVID-19 samples.

As originally analysed: Reference gene primer amplification yielded estimated nucleated cell counts. The method was immunoSEQ multiplex PCR; TCRdb's version includes in-frame clones alone and lacks a portion of them. V and J calls and clone size are those listed in that table; D and trimming were worked out from the DNA. The sample has over 150,000 clones; 70% to 85% are singletons. The origin of this receptor is a human donor with acute or convalescent COVID-19. The donor label of this sample is uncertain. The chain couples TRBV7-8 to TRBJ2-7; a possible D gene is TRBD1 (6 bases). What was sequenced was peripheral blood. CDR3: CASSLAQGIYEQYF. In nucleotides, the CDR3 is TGTGCCAGCAGCTTAGCGCAGGGGATATACGAGCAGTACTTC.